These T cell receptor beta chains were read from a single sample in a study of OX40 agonist ivuxolimab in advanced cancers. Clones were sequenced by immunoSEQ multiplex PCR, and TCRdb holds only the in-frame ones, with some missing. Altogether some 96,000 clones are present, over 75% being singletons, with the ten largest covering 0.16%. The sample in question was CD4+ or CD8+ T cells sorted from blood, obtained in a trial of the OX40 agonist ivuxolimab. The receptors were gathered from an adult with an advanced solid tumor such as melanoma, head and neck, liver or kidney cancer. CDR3s include the opening cysteine and the closing phenylalanine or tryptophan. A D gene is named only where the DNA matches it firmly. Only part of the rows carry a size: once, few, many, or a class if the clone is expanded.

clone_size	d_call	v_call	j_call	cdr3_aa	cdr3_nt
.	.	TRBV5-1	TRBJ2-5	CASSPTRQETQYF	TGCGCCAGCAGCCCCACAAGACAAGAGACCCAGTACTTC
.	.	TRBV18	TRBJ2-7	CASSPQGISYEQYF	TGTGCCAGCTCACCACAAGGGATTTCCTACGAGCAGTACTTC
.	TRBD2	TRBV5-6	TRBJ2-4	CASSPAGRTTSGRLNIQYF	TGTGCCAGCAGCCCAGCAGGGAGGACGACTAGCGGGAGACTTAACATTCAGTACTTC
.	.	TRBV7-3	TRBJ2-5	CASSLFGRGQKETQYF	TGTGCCAGCAGCTTATTCGGGCGGGGACAAAAAGAGACCCAGTACTTC
.	.	TRBV18	TRBJ1-2	CASSPDRYGYTF	TGTGCCAGCTCACCCGACCGCTATGGCTACACCTTC
.	TRBD1	TRBV5-1	TRBJ2-7	CASSWGQGASEQYF	TGCGCCAGCAGCTGGGGACAGGGGGCTTCCGAGCAGTACTTC
.	.	TRBV5-8	TRBJ2-2	CASVRDTGELFF	TGTGCCAGCGTGCGAGACACCGGGGAGCTGTTTTTT
.	.	TRBV27	TRBJ1-5	CASSYSRGSYLF	TGTGCCAGCAGTTACTCCCGGGGGTCCTACCTCTTT
.	.	TRBV27	TRBJ1-4	CASRGGGRRANEKLFF	TGTGCCAGCAGGGGGGGAGGGAGGAGGGCTAATGAAAAACTGTTTTTT
.	.	TRBV25-1	TRBJ2-7	CASRGLGYYEQYF	TGTGCCAGCAGAGGTCTGGGGTACTACGAGCAGTACTTC
.	.	TRBV19	TRBJ2-2	CASRREPATGELFF	TGTGCCAGTAGGAGGGAACCCGCCACCGGGGAGCTGTTTTTT
.	TRBD1	TRBV2	TRBJ2-7	CASMPGTGGYEQYF	TGTGCCAGTATGCCCGGGACAGGGGGCTACGAGCAGTACTTC
once	TRBD2	TRBV6-6	TRBJ2-7	CASSPARGVSYEQYF	TGTGCCAGCAGCCCCGCCCGGGGGGTCTCCTACGAGCAGTACTTC
.	TRBD1	TRBV19	TRBJ1-1	CASSIPTGGVTEAFF	TGTGCCAGTAGTATACCCACAGGGGGCGTCACTGAAGCTTTCTTT
.	.	TRBV27	TRBJ1-4	CASSLVSGWGEKLFF	TGTGCCAGCAGTTTAGTATCAGGGTGGGGTGAAAAACTGTTTTTT
.	.	TRBV5-4	TRBJ1-3	CASSLRDTSRSGNTIYF	TGTGCCAGCAGCCTCCGGGACACGAGTCGGTCTGGAAACACCATATATTTT
.	.	TRBV7-9	TRBJ2-4	CASSPRTVLAKNIQYF	TGTGCCAGCAGCCCCCGGACAGTACTAGCCAAAAACATTCAGTACTTC
.	TRBD2	TRBV7-2	TRBJ2-3	CASSLRGGRAIDTQYF	TGTGCCAGCAGCTTAAGGGGTGGGAGGGCCATAGATACGCAGTATTTT
.	.	TRBV23-1	TRBJ2-7	CASSQSLGATYEQYF	TGCGCCAGCAGTCAATCTCTGGGGGCAACCTATGAGCAGTACTTC
few	TRBD2	TRBV6-1	TRBJ2-1	CASSVKREYSEQFF	TGTGCCAGCAGTGTCAAGCGGGAGTACAGTGAGCAGTTCTTC
few	.	TRBV29-1	TRBJ1-2	CSAAARGSNYGYTF	TGCAGCGCCGCTGCCAGGGGCAGTAACTATGGCTACACCTTC